The T cell receptor beta chain described here comes from a study of CD8 T cells in ankylosing spondylitis. Study conclusions and caveats: Clones that were linked to disease were CD8+ and were relatively rare in peripheral blood. Earlier work had already found some motif variants in reactive arthritis synovial fluid and blood. Clones tied to disease were said to be significantly enriched in matched ankylosing spondylitis synovial fluid.

Trimming removed 1 base at V and 3 bases at J, with 8 bases between. Germline-derived CDR1 and CDR2 are SGHRS and YFSETQ. The CDR3 is made up of 13 amino acids. One entry per CDR3 protein, called by TCRdb with MiXCR from the 5' RACE reads. The table records about 140,000 distinct CDR3 sequences, under 35% of them present only once. This clonotype was found a few times. As yet, its antigen is unknown. The sequence derives from a male donor with ankylosing spondylitis. This chain links TRBV5-1 with TRBJ2-7; tentative D call: TRBD2 (5 bases). The source material was synovial fluid, either unsorted or a sorted T cell fraction (not recorded which). The CDR3 sequence is CASSLWGDYEQYF. As DNA, the CDR3 is TGCGCCAGCAGCTTGTGGGGAGACTACGAGCAGTACTTC.